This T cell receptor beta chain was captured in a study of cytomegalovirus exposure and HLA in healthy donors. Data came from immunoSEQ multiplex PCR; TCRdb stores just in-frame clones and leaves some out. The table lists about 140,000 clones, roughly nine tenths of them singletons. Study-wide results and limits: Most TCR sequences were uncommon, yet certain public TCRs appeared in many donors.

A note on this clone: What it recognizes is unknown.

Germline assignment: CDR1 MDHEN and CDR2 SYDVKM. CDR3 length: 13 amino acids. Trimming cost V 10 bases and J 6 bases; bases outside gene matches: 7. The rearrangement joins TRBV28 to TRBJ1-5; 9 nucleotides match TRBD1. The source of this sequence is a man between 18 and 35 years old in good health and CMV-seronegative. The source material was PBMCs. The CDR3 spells CANGGQGGQPQHF. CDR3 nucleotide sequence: TGTGCCAACGGGGGACAGGGAGGTCAGCCCCAGCATTTT.